A selection of T cell receptor beta chains follows, all from one sample in a study of cytomegalovirus exposure and HLA in healthy donors. Only in-frame clones appear in the TCRdb table, and some are missing; sequencing was by immunoSEQ multiplex PCR. The repertoire holds fewer than 150,000 clones, with over 70% as singletons. Sequencing was performed on PBMCs. All receptors derive from a man under 40 in good health and CMV-seronegative. Each CDR3 is given with its conserved first and last residue. The D gene is left open where the match is weak. Clone size, where shown, is once, few, many, or a class for clones that have expanded.

TRBD1 | NA | TRBJ1-5 | TRBV5-6 | CASSPGTGVGVGNQPQHF | TGTGCCAGCAGCCCCGGGACAGGGGTTGGAGTGGGCAATCAGCCCCAGCATTTT
NA | NA | TRBJ2-7 | TRBV9 | CASSSSMSYEQYF | TGTGCCAGCAGCTCGAGTATGAGCTACGAGCAGTACTTC
NA | NA | TRBJ2-5 | TRBV6-5 | CASSYSNRAETQYF | TGTGCCAGCAGTTACTCGAACAGGGCGGAGACCCAGTACTTC
NA | NA | TRBJ1-1 | TRBV7-8 | CASSLGTGEFPEAFF | TGTGCCAGCAGCTTAGGTACCGGGGAGTTCCCTGAAGCTTTCTTT
TRBD1 | few | TRBJ1-1 | TRBV11-2 | CASRPGTVEAFF | TGTGCCAGCAGACCCGGGACAGTCGAAGCTTTCTTT
NA | NA | TRBJ1-5 | TRBV15 | CATSGYRDQPQHF | TGTGCCACCAGCGGTTACAGGGATCAGCCCCAGCATTTT
NA | NA | TRBJ2-1 | TRBV11-2 | CASRPIGTPYNEQFF | TGTGCCAGCAGACCAATCGGGACACCCTACAATGAGCAGTTCTTC
NA | NA | TRBJ2-7 | TRBV20-1 | CSARDNYEQYF | TGCAGTGCTAGGGACAACTACGAGCAGTACTTC
NA | NA | TRBJ2-5 | TRBV19 | CASSTGQETQYF | TGTGCCAGTAGTACGGGCCAAGAGACCCAGTACTTC
TRBD2 | NA | TRBJ2-1 | TRBV27 | CASRLLAGVYNEQFF | TGTGCCAGCAGACTTCTAGCGGGAGTATACAATGAGCAGTTCTTC
NA | NA | TRBJ1-1 | TRBV7-2 | CASSLVYGGNTEAFF | TGTGCCAGCAGCTTAGTTTACGGGGGGAACACTGAAGCTTTCTTT
NA | NA | TRBJ1-2 | TRBV30 | CAWSVRRGIAYYGYTF | TGTGCCTGGAGTGTACGGCGGGGTATAGCTTACTATGGCTACACCTTC
TRBD1 | NA | TRBJ1-2 | TRBV5-1 | CASSSSGTGPEGYTF | TGCGCCAGCAGCTCATCAGGGACAGGGCCCGAGGGCTACACCTTC
NA | NA | TRBJ2-7 | TRBV5-4 | CASSGGPPRIYEQYF | TGTGCCAGCAGCGGGGGCCCTCCTAGGATCTACGAGCAGTACTTC
NA | NA | TRBJ2-5 | TRBV7-9 | CASSSPTARHQYF | TGTGCCAGCAGCTCTCCCACTGCGCGGCATCAGTACTTC
TRBD1 | NA | TRBJ1-2 | TRBV5-1 | CASSWGDRRPFHGYTF | TGCGCCAGCAGCTGGGGGGACAGGCGGCCCTTCCATGGCTACACCTTC
NA | NA | TRBJ1-5 | TRBV5-1 | CASSLGANQPQHF | TGCGCCAGCAGCTTGGGGGCTAATCAGCCCCAGCATTTT
NA | few | TRBJ1-1 | TRBV18 | CASSPKQGWDTEAFF | TGTGCCAGCTCACCAAAACAGGGTTGGGACACTGAAGCTTTCTTT
TRBD2 | few | TRBJ2-7 | TRBV19 | CASRFRGDAYEQYF | TGTGCCAGTAGATTTCGGGGGGATGCCTACGAGCAGTACTTC
NA | NA | TRBJ1-1 | TRBV25-1 | CASEQGTTEAFF | TGTGCCAGCGAACAGGGAACCACTGAAGCTTTCTTT
TRBD2 | NA | TRBJ2-3 | TRBV7-2 | CASTLAGGMGTDTQYF | TGTGCCAGCACCTTAGCCGGGGGGATGGGAACAGATACGCAGTATTTT
NA | once | TRBJ2-7 | TRBV20-1 | CSARGGEQYF | TGCAGTGCCCGAGGTGGCGAGCAGTACTTC
NA | NA | TRBJ2-7 | TRBV5-6 | CASSFLDEQYF | TGTGCCAGCAGCTTTCTTGACGAGCAGTACTTC
NA | NA | TRBJ2-2 | TRBV9 | CASSVEGAERGELFF | TGTGCCAGCAGCGTAGAAGGGGCGGAGAGGGGGGAGCTGTTTTTT
NA | few | TRBJ2-1 | TRBV29-1 | CSVAGSGEQFF | TGCAGCGTTGCGGGTTCGGGTGAGCAGTTCTTC
NA | NA | TRBJ1-3 | TRBV7-9 | CASSIGQSSNTIYF | TGTGCCAGCAGCATAGGACAGTCAAGTAACACCATATATTTT
NA | NA | TRBJ1-5 | TRBV10-1 | CASSENRPAAQPQHF | TGCGCCAGCAGTGAGAACCGGCCGGCGGCTCAGCCCCAGCATTTT
NA | NA | TRBJ2-1 | TRBV5-4 | CASREDSYNEQFF | TGTGCCAGCAGGGAGGACAGCTACAATGAGCAGTTCTTC
TRBD1 | once | TRBJ1-3 | TRBV27 | CASRDSSGNTIYF | TGTGCCAGTAGGGACAGCTCTGGAAACACCATATATTTT
TRBD1 | few | TRBJ1-3 | TRBV6-6 | CASEGQGINTIYF | TGTGCCAGCGAGGGACAGGGCATCAACACCATATATTTT
TRBD2 | NA | TRBJ2-7 | TRBV18 | CASSPRGTSGNYEQYF | TGTGCCAGCTCACCGCGCGGGACTAGCGGGAACTACGAGCAGTACTTC
NA | NA | TRBJ2-1 | TRBV15 | CATSTMTGVYNEQFF | TGTGCCACCAGCACAATGACGGGAGTCTACAATGAGCAGTTCTTC